The 25 T cell receptor beta chains in this list originate from one sample, sequenced in a study of cytomegalovirus exposure and HLA in healthy donors. Both 60 Vbeta primers and 13 Jbeta primers went into the PCR. Profiling relied on immunoSEQ multiplex PCR, and the TCRdb table lists in-frame clones only, not all of them. The sample gives about 190,000 clones, around three quarters of which show up once; 1.6% is in the top ten. Sequenced material: PBMCs. These receptors were collected from a woman between 18 and 29 years old in good health and CMV-seronegative.

The genes are TRBV7-9 and TRBJ2-1, with TRBD2 as a possible D gene (5 bases). Germline CDR1 and CDR2: SEHNR and FQNEAQ (reference sequence). CDR3 length equals 15 residues. V lost 5 bases to trimming and J lost 6 bases, with 17 bases between them. CDR3 DNA sequence: TGTGCCAGCAGCCCTACCCAATCAGGAGGCAATGAGCAGTTCTTC. Its translation is CASSPTQSGGNEQFF. The whole variable domain, remainder taken from reference TRBV7-9 and TRBJ2-1, is DTGVSQNPRHKITKRGQNVTFRCDPISEHNRLYWYRQTLGQGPEFLTYFQNEAQLEKSRLLSDRFSAERPKGSFSTLEIQRTEQGDSAMYLCASSPTQSGGNEQFFGPGTRLTVL.

CDR3 amino acids: CASSLAAGTTGEQYF. In DNA, the CDR3 is TGTGCCAGCAGCTTAGCGGCAGGGACAACGGGTGAGCAGTACTTC. The chain is built from TRBV7-2 and TRBJ2-7, with D perhaps matching TRBD1 (6 bases). Germline values: CDR1 SGHTA, CDR2 FQGNSA. V was trimmed by 0 bases and J by 7 bases, leaving 16 bases between them. The CDR3 sequence is 15 residues long.

The rearrangement uses TRBV7-8 and TRBJ2-1, with TRBD2 matching over 9 bases. V lost 3 bases to trimming and J lost 5 bases; unmatched junction nucleotides: 11. Germline CDR1 and CDR2: SGHVS and FQNEAQ. CDR3 size: 17 residues. The CDR3: CASSFSSGTSSDNEQFF. The CDR3 DNA reads as TGTGCCAGCAGCTTCTCCTCCGGGACTAGCAGCGACAATGAGCAGTTCTTC.

This clone turned up a few times. The chain has TRBV29-1 and TRBJ2-1; D perhaps matches TRBD2 (7 bases). The germline CDR1 and CDR2 sequences are SQVTM and ANQGSEA. The CDR3 is made up of 15 amino acids. The V end lost 4 bases, the J end lost 9 bases, and 22 bases lay between the germline ends. For the CDR3, the DNA is TGCAGCGTTGCTGGGGGGGCGAGATTAGGTGGTGAGCAGTTCTTC. Its protein product is CSVAGGARLGGEQFF.

The gene calls are TRBV10-3 and TRBJ2-7; 7 bases are shared with TRBD1. CDR1 is ENHRY, CDR2 SYGVKD, per germline. Trimming cost V 11 bases and J 4 bases; bases outside gene matches: 11. This CDR3 has 13 amino acids. The CDR3 coding sequence is TGTGCCTCTACAGGGGTTTTGGGGTACGAGCAGTACTTC. As protein: CASTGVLGYEQYF.

CDR3 sequence reads: CAINRDRGETQYF. The CDR3 DNA sequence: TGTGCCATCAACCGCGACCGCGGGGAGACCCAGTACTTC. The chain recombines TRBV10-3 with TRBJ2-5; perhaps TRBD2 as D (5 bases). The CDR3 runs to 13 residues. CDR1 and CDR2 (germline): ENHRY, SYGVKD. The germline V and J ends were trimmed by 7 bases and 5 bases, with 14 bases remaining between them.

The chain joins TRBV7-3 to TRBJ2-5; 9 bases fit TRBD1. There are 15 residues in the CDR3. The ends lost 5 bases at V and 2 bases at J; junction bases unmatched: 6. CDR1 is SGHTA and CDR2 is FQGTGA in the germline V gene. The CDR3 loop is CASSLGGQGQETQYF. DNA for the CDR3: TGTGCCAGCAGCCTGGGGGGACAGGGACAAGAGACCCAGTACTTC.

The chain uses TRBV30 and TRBJ2-1; 13 positions match TRBD2. CDR1 is GTSNPN, CDR2 SVGIG, per germline (reference sequence). The CDR3 runs 17 residues. The V gene end was trimmed by 1 base and the J gene end by 8 bases; junction bases not matched to a gene: 11. The CDR3 DNA sequence: TGTGCCTGGAGTGCTCTCCTCAGACTAGCGGGAGGCCATGAGCAGTTCTTC. Protein sequence: CAWSALLRLAGGHEQFF.

V gene TRBV15 combines with J gene TRBJ1-5; no clear D gene. The CDR3 loop spans 13 amino acids. Trimming stripped 0 bases from V and 7 bases from J, with 7 bases between. Per the germline V gene, CDR1 is LNHNV and CDR2 is YYDKDF (reference sequence). In DNA form, the CDR3 reads TGTGCCACCAGCAGAGATTTGGGCCAGCCCCAGCATTTT. This gives the protein CATSRDLGQPQHF.

V and J are TRBV11-2 and TRBJ2-1; D is perhaps TRBD2 (6 bases). CDR3 length equals 15 residues. CDR1 is SGHAT and CDR2 is FQNNGV in the germline V gene. The germline V and J ends were trimmed by 2 bases and 7 bases, with 15 bases remaining between them. CDR3 DNA: TGTGCCAGCAGCTTAAGTACGGGAGAGACGAATGAGCAGTTCTTC. This sequence encodes CASSLSTGETNEQFF. Together with reference TRBV11-2 and TRBJ2-1, the CDR3 gives the full variable domain: EAGVAQSPRYKIIEKRQSVAFWCNPISGHATLYWYQQILGQGPKLLIQFQNNGVVDDSQLPKDRFSAERLKGVDSTLKIQPAKLEDSAVYLCASSLSTGETNEQFFGPGTRLTVL.

V is TRBV28 and J is TRBJ1-1; 9 bases fit TRBD1. The junction had 9 bases not matched to a gene; V was cut back by 4 bases and J by 6 bases. The CDR3 runs 15 residues. Germline V lookup: CDR1 MDHEN, CDR2 SYDVKM. CDR3 bases: TGTGCCAGCAGTTCCCAGGGACAGGGTAAAGCTGAAGCTTTCTTT. The encoded protein is CASSSQGQGKAEAFF.

This clone has only a few counts. The rearrangement uses TRBV28 and TRBJ1-5; possible D gene TRBD1, 6 bases. CDR1 and CDR2 (germline): MDHEN, SYDVKM. V was cut by 1 base and J by 4 bases, with 14 bases left in between. CDR3 length equals 16 residues. CDR3 sequence (DNA): TGTGCCAGCAGTTTATTATCGTCGAGGGGGAATCAGCCCCAGCATTTT. This encodes CASSLLSSRGNQPQHF.

The gene calls are TRBV25-1 and TRBJ1-1; D might be TRBD1 (5 bases). V gave up 6 bases and J gave up 10 bases, with 12 bases separating them. CDR1 and CDR2 (germline): MGHDK, SYGVNS. The CDR3 has 11 residues. CDR3 DNA: TGTGCCAGCAGCAAACAGGAATTAGCTTTCTTT. Protein product: CASSKQELAFF. The entire variable domain, with the rest obtained from reference TRBV25-1 and TRBJ1-1, is as follows: EADIYQTPRYLVIGTGKKITLECSQTMGHDKMYWYQQDPGMELHLIHYSYGVNSTEKGDLSSESTVSRIRTEHFPLTLESARPSHTSQYLCASSKQELAFFGQGTRLTVV.

The chain links TRBV5-1 to TRBJ1-2, with 8 positions matching TRBD1. Germline V CDR1 and CDR2: SGHRS, YFSETQ. The CDR3 length is 16 residues. V shed 5 bases and J 7 bases; nucleotides not matched to a gene: 16. The CDR3 sequence: CASRKRTTGADSGYTF. The CDR3 DNA follows: TGCGCCAGCAGGAAAAGGACGACAGGGGCGGACTCTGGCTACACCTTC.

This clone was seen only a few times. The chain links TRBV27 to TRBJ2-3, with TRBD2 matching 7 bases. Germline CDR1 and CDR2: MNHEY and SMNVEV (reference sequence). The CDR3 totals 14 residues. Germline trimming cut 10 bases from V and 1 base from J; bases unmatched to any gene: 8. This CDR3 reads CATRRERRTDTQYF. CDR3 sequence (DNA): TGTGCCACCCGGCGGGAGCGTCGCACAGATACGCAGTATTTT.

The J gene is TRBJ1-1, the V gene TRBV7-3, with 7 bases matching TRBD1. The CDR3 loop spans 18 amino acids. J gave up 5 bases and V 1 base, and 16 bases lay outside the gene matches. CDR1 is SGHTA, CDR2 FQGTGA, per germline. The DNA for the CDR3 is TGTGCCAGCAGCTTAAACGAGCAGGGGGTTTATAGTAGGACTGAAGCTTTCTTT. Residues: CASSLNEQGVYSRTEAFF. The complete variable domain, with remaining parts taken from reference TRBV7-3 and TRBJ1-1, reads GAGVSQTPSNKVTEKGKYVELRCDPISGHTALYWYRQSLGQGPEFLIYFQGTGAADDSGLPNDRFFAVRPEGSVSTLKIQRTERGDSAVYLCASSLNEQGVYSRTEAFFGQGTRLTVV.

This chain joins TRBV6-6 and TRBJ2-7, with a possible D match to TRBD2 (6 bases). V was pared by 5 bases and J by 1 base, with 18 bases between. The germline gives CDR1 MNHNY, CDR2 SVGAGI (reference sequence). This CDR3 spans 16 amino acids. CDR3: CASSPPREFRSYEQYF. CDR3 bases: TGTGCCAGCAGTCCCCCCCGGGAGTTTCGTTCCTACGAGCAGTACTTC.

The J gene is TRBJ2-7, the V gene TRBV25-1, with a possible D match to TRBD1 (6 bases). This CDR3 has 15 amino acids. Germline assignment: CDR1 MGHDK and CDR2 SYGVNS. V was cut by 1 base and J by 7 bases, with 17 bases left in between. CDR3 DNA: TGTGCCAGCAGTGAATTTGGGACACGTCGGATTGAGCAGTACTTC. This gives the protein CASSEFGTRRIEQYF.

This chain joins TRBV7-9 and TRBJ2-3; TRBD2 matches at 8 bases. V shed 5 bases, J shed 2 bases, and the junction held 6 bases outside the gene matches. CDR1 is SEHNR and CDR2 is FQNEAQ in the germline V gene (reference sequence). CDR3 length equals 15 residues. This CDR3 reads CASSRSGVPTDTQYF. The CDR3 DNA reads TGTGCCAGCAGCCGTAGCGGGGTACCCACAGATACGCAGTATTTT.

The chain links TRBV7-2 to TRBJ1-3; 7 bases align to TRBD1. The germline CDR1 and CDR2 sequences are SGHTA and FQGNSA. The length of the CDR3 is 13 residues. V lost 1 base, J lost 9 bases, and 3 bases stayed unmatched. The CDR3 protein is CASSLEPGGTIYF. The CDR3, as DNA: TGTGCCAGCAGCTTAGAGCCAGGGGGCACCATATATTTT.

The chain links TRBV2 to TRBJ2-7, with 10 bases aligning to TRBD1. This CDR3 has 15 residues. Unmatched junction bases numbered 11, after V lost 6 bases and J lost 6 bases. Germline lookup yields CDR1 SNHLY and CDR2 FYNNEI. The CDR3 nucleotides read TGTGCCAGCAGCCCCACTCGACAGGGGGCAGCCGAGCAGTACTTC. Translation: CASSPTRQGAAEQYF.

The V call is TRBV5-8, the J call TRBJ1-1, with TRBD1 matching 10 bases. The junction had 2 bases not matched to a gene; V was cut back by 0 bases and J by 3 bases. The germline V gene encodes CDR1 SGHTS and CDR2 YDEGEE. The CDR3 sequence is 15 residues long. In nucleotides, the CDR3 is TGTGCCAGCAGCTTGGGGACAGGGGGTTACACTGAAGCTTTCTTT. Protein: CASSLGTGGYTEAFF.

The chain links TRBV18 to TRBJ1-2; D is possibly TRBD1 (6 bases). This CDR3 comprises 15 residues. The germline V gene encodes CDR1 KGHSH and CDR2 LQKENI. Trimming pared 3 bases from V and 3 bases from J, leaving 14 bases between. The CDR3, as DNA: TGTGCCAGCTCACCTGCCCGGGCAGGGGACTATGGCTACACCTTC. Its protein is CASSPARAGDYGYTF.

This chain links TRBV5-4 with TRBJ1-2, with 10 bases lining up with TRBD1. The CDR3 is 13 amino acids. J gave up 7 bases and V 4 bases, and 4 bases lay outside the gene matches. In germline, CDR1 is SGHNT, CDR2 YYREEE (reference sequence). CDR3 residues: CASSDGTGVGYTF. The CDR3 region has the DNA TGTGCCAGCAGCGACGGGACAGGGGTTGGCTACACCTTC.

The V call is TRBV5-5, the J call TRBJ2-7; D might be TRBD1 (6 bases). The CDR3 extends over 15 amino acids. CDR1 is SGHKS, CDR2 YYEKEE, per germline (reference sequence). The V end was cut by 4 bases, the J end by 0 bases, with 14 bases between. CDR3 sequence reads: CASSPTTGLSYEQYF. The CDR3 DNA reads TGTGCCAGCAGCCCGACGACAGGCCTCTCCTACGAGCAGTACTTC.